This T cell receptor beta chain was sequenced for a study of blood T cell repertoires in COVID-19. Participants, about 18 to 89 years old, spanned under 30 US areas. Using immunoSEQ multiplex PCR, the repertoire was profiled, and TCRdb retains in-frame clones only, with some absent. Of 250,000 to 300,000 clones listed, 85% to 90% are singletons. V dropped 5 bases and J dropped 7; count of bases not matched to a gene: 9. The CDR3 runs to 16 residues. Germline CDR1 and CDR2: SGHDN and FVKESK. The sequenced material came from PBMCs or T cells enriched from blood (not recorded which). The V and J genes are TRBV14 and TRBJ2-1, with 12 nucleotides matching TRBD2. The sequence was collected from a middle-aged man who had recovered from COVID-19. The CDR3 nucleotides are TGTGCCAGCAGCGTCGAAACTAGCGGGGGGTGGAATGAGCAGTTCTTC. It is translated as CASSVETSGGWNEQFF.